A single sample gave rise to the 10 T cell receptor beta chains below, sequenced in a study of regulatory T cells in long-lasting Graves disease. As for time point: newly diagnosed GD, antithyroid drugs for less than 3 months. Isolated PBMC RNA provided the starting material for the TCR library. Building of the TCR beta libraries involved iRepertoire HTBI primers and Arm-PCR of CDR3 regions. TCRdb redid the calling of the multiplex PCR reads with MiXCR, one entry per CDR3 protein. The sample lists 360,000 or so distinct CDR3 sequences; over 15% were seen once. These data also featured in a second study, about T cells in Graves' hyperthyroidism and ophthalmopathy.

Sequenced material: peripheral blood mononuclear cells (PBMCs), taken at new diagnosis, from a patient treated with antithyroid drugs. The receptors derive from a man aged 35-49 years with Graves disease.

V is TRBV4-2 and J is TRBJ1-2; D call uncertain. This CDR3 region has 16 residues. V was cut by 1 base and J by 1 base, with 13 bases left in between. Germline V gene data show CDR1 as LGHNA and CDR2 as YNFKEQ. CDR3 loop: CASSQGSGRLNYGYTF. DNA of the CDR3: TGTGCCAGCAGCCAAGGGTCCGGACGCCTTAACTATGGCTACACCTTC.

This clonotype has a count of ten or more. The chain couples TRBV7-8 to TRBJ2-3, with D possibly being TRBD2 (7 bases). Germline CDR1 SGHVS, CDR2 FQNEAQ. Deletions cut 1 base from V and 4 bases from J, with 15 bases between. This CDR3 comprises 16 residues. DNA for the CDR3: TGTGCCAGCAGCTTAGGGGTTCCGGGGGGCGCAGATACGCAGTATTTT. Residues: CASSLGVPGGADTQYF.

This clonotype was detected a few times. The chain has TRBV5-4 and TRBJ1-2, with 8 bases fitting TRBD1. The germline CDR1 and CDR2 sequences are SGHNT and YYREEE (reference sequence). V lost 4 bases, J lost 5 bases, and 4 bases stayed unmatched. The CDR3 extends over 13 amino acids. CDR3 in DNA: TGTGCCAGCAGCCGACAGGGGACTTATGGCTACACCTTC. Translating gives CASSRQGTYGYTF.

As for this clonotype: A junction end diverges from the germline sequence, so it may reflect a read error. V and J are TRBV5-1 and TRBJ1-1; 9 positions agree with TRBD1. The germline CDR1 and CDR2 sequences are SGHRS and YFSETQ. The CDR3 is 14 amino acids. This CDR3 reads CASSLTGGSSEALF. CDR3 nucleotide sequence: TGCGCCAGCAGCTTGACAGGGGGCTCATCTGAAGCTCTCTTT. The entire variable domain, with the rest obtained from reference TRBV5-1 and TRBJ1-1, is as follows: KAGVTQTPRYLIKTRGQQVTLSCSPISGHRSVSWYQQTPGQGLQFLFEYFSETQRNKGNFPGRFSGRQFSNSRSEMNVSTLELGDSALYLCASSLTGGSSEALFGQGTRLTVV.

The chain combines TRBV5-5 with TRBJ1-2, with a tentative D call TRBD1 (6 bases). V was cut by 2 bases and J by 4 bases, with 15 bases left in between. Germline CDR1 SGHKS, CDR2 YYEKEE (reference sequence). This CDR3 comprises 15 residues. CDR3 nucleotides: TGTGCCAGCAGCTTTTTCAGGGGACGGACCTATGGCTACACCTTC. Amino acid sequence: CASSFFRGRTYGYTF.

The sample holds many counts of this clonotype. The genes are TRBV12-3 or TRBV12-4 and TRBJ2-2; 7 positions agree with TRBD2. CDR3 length equals 17 residues. The V and J ends lost 7 bases and 5 bases, in that order; junction bases with no gene match: 16. For the CDR3, the DNA is TGTGCCAGCATTCTTTCCCCAGGGCGCGGGGGTACCGGGGAGCTGTTTTTT. Its translation is CASILSPGRGGTGELFF.

The table lists this clonotype with many counts. This chain connects TRBV28 to TRBJ1-2; D might be TRBD1 (5 bases). The V end was cut by 5 bases, the J end by 8 bases, with 12 bases between. CDR3 length: 12 amino acids. Germline CDR1 reads MDHEN; CDR2 reads SYDVKM. The CDR3 DNA follows: TGTGCCAGCAGTGATTCAGGGATAGGCTACACCTTC. Its translation is CASSDSGIGYTF.

The sample holds a few counts of this clonotype. The chain couples TRBV28 to TRBJ1-4, with unresolved D. V lost 3 bases and J 8 bases, leaving 13 bases between the germline ends. The CDR3 has 14 amino acids. Germline V gene data show CDR1 as MDHEN and CDR2 as SYDVKM. The CDR3 spells CASSFLDHQEKLFF. The CDR3 DNA reads TGTGCCAGCAGTTTTTTGGACCACCAAGAAAAACTGTTTTTT.

The chain carries TRBV6-1 and TRBJ2-2; 7 bases map to TRBD2. The CDR3 extends over 13 amino acids. The J segment lost 6 bases and the V segment lost 7 bases, leaving 5 bases of the junction unmatched. Germline CDR1 is MNHNS and CDR2 is SASEGT. CDR3 amino acids: CASTAGLAGELFF. The CDR3, as DNA: TGTGCCAGCACCGCTGGACTAGCCGGGGAGCTGTTTTTT.

This rearrangement joins TRBV9 to TRBJ1-3; possible D gene TRBD1, 6 bases. Trimming removed 3 bases from V and 1 base from J, with 11 bases in between. The CDR3 is 15 amino acids. Germline V CDR1 and CDR2: SGDLS, YYNGEE. CDR3 sequence: CASSESRGSGNTIYF. As DNA, the CDR3 is TGTGCCAGCAGCGAGAGCAGGGGTTCTGGAAACACCATATATTTT.